The text below deals with one TCR beta chain. The antigen is unknown. The entry originates in a study of T cell responses to AZD1222 COVID-19 vaccine. The study's findings and limits: Clonal diversity was possibly underestimated, and the donors were mostly white British, with more females.

Clones were read by immunoSEQ multiplex PCR, and TCRdb kept only the in-frame ones, dropping some. The data contain roughly 180,000 clones, about 90% of them seen just once; the ten biggest clones take up approximately 2%. This CDR3 is 16 amino acids long. Germline V gene lookup returns CDR1 SGHRS and CDR2 YFSETQ. Trimming shortened V by 4 bases and J by 4 bases, and 20 bases separated the two germline ends. The chain carries TRBV5-1 and TRBJ1-1; D gene ambiguous. This clonotype was obtained from an adult in good health. The specimen comprised peripheral blood, sampled on day 0 of AZD1222 vaccination. The CDR3 region is CASSHVSTIPFTEAFF. For the CDR3, the DNA is TGCGCCAGCAGCCATGTGTCCACCATCCCCTTCACTGAAGCTTTCTTT.